These 4 T cell receptor beta chains came from one sample sequenced in a study of T-cell reconstitution after alpha-beta-depleted transplantation in children. Unique molecular identifiers were built into the TCRbeta library. TCRdb itself ran the PCR reads through MiXCR, one entry per CDR3 protein. Found here are a few hundred thousand distinct CDR3 sequences, 23% of them singletons; the top ten hold approximately 10%. The source material was PBMCs, mostly from graft donor cells, sampled 180 days after TCRalphabeta/CD19-depleted stem cell transplant. The source is a male patient between 5 and 17 years old who had a stem cell transplant for acute lymphoblastic leukemia, so the T cells may come from the graft donor.

V gene TRBV10-3 combines with J gene TRBJ2-7; 8 bases line up with TRBD1. The V segment lost 3 bases and the J segment 3 bases; nucleotides outside the gene matches: 10. CDR3 size: 16 residues. CDR1 ENHRY and CDR2 SYGVKD come from the germline V gene. CDR3 bases: TGTGCCATCAGTGATTTTAAGGGGACAGGCTTCTACGAGCAGTACTTC. As protein: CAISDFKGTGFYEQYF.

V usage is TRBV7-6 and J usage is TRBJ1-1, with a tentative D call TRBD1 (6 bases). V was pared by 1 base and J by 3 bases, with 18 bases between. This CDR3 spans 17 amino acids. Looked up from germline, CDR1 is SGHVS and CDR2 is FNYEAQ. CDR3 sequence: CASSLGPRDKPYTEAFF. The DNA for the CDR3 is TGTGCCAGCAGCTTAGGGCCCCGGGACAAGCCTTACACTGAAGCTTTCTTT.

CDR3 nucleotides: TGCAGCGTTGAACTGGACAGGGGAAATGGTAGCAATCAGCCCCAGCATTTT. Its translation: CSVELDRGNGSNQPQHF. V is TRBV29-1 and J is TRBJ1-5, with 9 bases lining up with TRBD1. Germline lookup yields CDR1 SQVTM and CDR2 ANQGSEA. Losses at the gene ends were 2 bases for V and 0 bases for J; bases not matched to a gene: 8. This CDR3 is 17 amino acids long.

CDR3 region: CASRTDRYSSAYEQYF. In nucleotides, the CDR3 is TGTGCCAGCAGAACCGACAGGTATTCCTCGGCCTACGAGCAGTACTTC. This rearrangement joins TRBV6-1 to TRBJ2-7; TRBD1 is a possible D gene (6 bases). The germline CDR1 and CDR2 sequences are MNHNS and SASEGT. The CDR3 extends over 16 amino acids. With 6 bases removed from V and 2 bases from J, the gap between germline ends came to 20 bases.